These T cell receptor beta chains were read from a single sample in a study of type 1 and type 2 diabetes patients. TCRdb ran MiXCR on the multiplex PCR reads and lists one entry per CDR3 protein. The repertoire holds about 250,000 distinct CDR3 sequences, with 45% to 60% as singletons. Sequenced input: peripheral blood mononuclear cells (PBMCs). These receptors originate from a man between 18 and 35 years old with type 2 diabetes. The CDR3 runs from the conserved cysteine through the conserved F or W. Fields, in order: V gene, D gene, clone size, J gene, CDR3 protein, CDR3 DNA. The D gene is left open where the match is weak. Size values are once, few and many counts, or a class for expanded clones, and some rows have none.

TRBV7-8	NA	few	TRBJ1-2	CASSSPDVNYGYTF	TGTGCCAGCAGCTCTCCGGACGTGAACTATGGCTACACCTTC
TRBV27	TRBD1	NA	TRBJ1-2	CASSLSISLGQSYGYTF	TGTGCCAGCAGTTTATCGATATCATTGGGACAGAGCTATGGCTACACCTTC
TRBV5-1	NA	NA	TRBJ2-5	CASSPGVASETQYF	TGCGCCAGCAGTCCAGGGGTGGCATCAGAGACCCAGTACTTC
TRBV27	TRBD1	few	TRBJ1-1	CASSPGTGTFRHTEAFF	TGTGCCAGCAGCCCCGGGACAGGAACATTTCGACACACTGAAGCTTTCTTT
TRBV19	TRBD2	NA	TRBJ2-1	CASSSGGAGGYNEQFF	TGTGCCAGTAGTTCTGGAGGAGCGGGGGGATACAATGAGCAGTTCTTC
TRBV7-2	NA	many	TRBJ1-2	CASSYQGTAYTF	TGTGCCAGCAGCTACCAAGGGACGGCCTACACCTTC
TRBV2	NA	NA	TRBJ2-3	CASSRLTDTQYF	TGTGCCAGCAGCCGACTGACAGATACGCAGTATTTT
TRBV28	NA	NA	TRBJ2-7	CGSSFAGSYEQYF	TGTGGCAGCAGTTTTGCGGGTTCCTACGAGCAGTACTTC
TRBV20-1	NA	NA	TRBJ2-3	CSAPETSSAQYF	TGCAGTGCTCCCGAGACTAGTAGCGCGCAGTATTTT
TRBV13	TRBD1	NA	TRBJ1-1	CASSAAPGGTEAFF	TGTGCCAGCAGCGCCGCACCAGGGGGCACTGAAGCTTTCTTT
TRBV28	TRBD1	few	TRBJ2-7	CASSLGGTGQYEQYF	TGTGCCAGCAGTTTAGGTGGGACAGGGCAGTACGAGCAGTACTTC
TRBV30	NA	NA	TRBJ1-5	CAWSVGRLSNQPQHF	TGTGCCTGGAGTGTGGGCAGGCTTAGCAATCAGCCCCAGCATTTT
TRBV5-1	TRBD2	NA	TRBJ2-1	CASSWTSAEQFF	TGCGCCAGCAGCTGGACTAGCGCTGAGCAGTTCTTC
TRBV5-1	NA	NA	TRBJ2-3	CASSLEAATPNQYF	TGCGCCAGCAGCTTGGAGGCAGCGACCCCCAACCAGTATTTT
TRBV9	NA	NA	TRBJ2-7	CASSEGPKQYF	TGTGCCAGCAGCGAAGGACCGAAGCAGTACTTC
TRBV7-2	NA	NA	TRBJ2-2	CASSFNPDTGELFF	TGTGCCAGCAGCTTCAACCCAGACACCGGGGAGCTGTTTTTT
TRBV7-8	TRBD1	NA	TRBJ2-2	CASSNGQGNLNTGELFF	TGTGCCAGCAGCAACGGACAGGGGAACCTGAACACCGGGGAGCTGTTTTTT
TRBV7-8	TRBD2	NA	TRBJ2-7	CASSQGPTLAGGSEQYF	TGCGCCAGCAGCCAGGGGCCCACACTAGCGGGAGGTAGTGAGCAGTACTTC
TRBV7-2	NA	NA	TRBJ2-5	CASSLTNQETQYF	TGTGCCAGCAGCTTAACTAATCAAGAGACCCAGTACTTC
TRBV15	NA	few	TRBJ1-2	CATSSSGGPNYGYTF	TGTGCCACCAGCAGTTCTGGGGGACCCAACTATGGCTACACCTTC
TRBV27	NA	few	TRBJ1-4	CASSPSVLALTNEKLFF	TGTGCCAGCAGTCCGTCGGTCTTGGCGTTAACTAATGAAAAACTGTTTTTT
TRBV20-1	NA	NA	TRBJ2-3	CSARGFQGTQYF	TGCAGTGCTAGAGGATTTCAGGGAACACAGTATTTT
TRBV11-2	TRBD1	NA	TRBJ2-3	CASSLEGQPVTDTQYF	TGTGCCAGCAGCTTAGAGGGACAGCCGGTCACAGATACGCAGTATTTT
TRBV20-1	NA	few	TRBJ2-7	CSASELEAYEQYF	TGCAGTGCTAGCGAGCTGGAGGCCTACGAGCAGTACTTC
TRBV27	TRBD1	NA	TRBJ1-2	CASSFTGVEGYTF	TGTGCCAGCAGTTTCACAGGGGTAGAAGGCTACACCTTC
TRBV5-4	NA	NA	TRBJ1-1	CASSLDRKNTEAFF	TGTGCCAGCAGCTTAGACAGGAAGAACACTGAAGCTTTCTTT
TRBV2	NA	few	TRBJ2-7	CASSEGGMGEQYF	TGTGCCAGCAGTGAGGGGGGAATGGGAGAGCAGTACTTC
TRBV7-8	NA	many	TRBJ1-2	CASSFNREDYTF	TGTGCCAGCAGCTTTAACAGGGAAGACTACACCTTC
TRBV12-3/TRBV12-4	NA	once	TRBJ2-1	CASSLRDIYNEQFF	TGTGCCAGCAGTCTCCGGGACATATACAATGAGCAGTTCTTC
TRBV13	NA	once	TRBJ2-7	CASGGPRMGGEQYF	TGTGCCAGCGGGGGCCCACGAATGGGAGGCGAGCAGTACTTC
TRBV6-1	TRBD2	NA	TRBJ2-1	CASSYGSAGGEQFF	TGTGCCAGCAGTTACGGTTCTGCGGGAGGTGAGCAGTTCTTC
TRBV5-1	TRBD2	NA	TRBJ2-2	CASSPLWEGTGELFF	TGCGCCAGCAGCCCCCTGTGGGAGGGAACCGGGGAGCTGTTTTTT
TRBV20-1	TRBD2	NA	TRBJ2-7	CSAARAGGLEQYF	TGCAGTGCGGCCCGGGCGGGAGGGCTCGAGCAGTACTTC
TRBV19	NA	NA	TRBJ2-3	CASSLYPGSRTDTQYF	TGTGCCAGTAGTCTCTATCCCGGCAGTCGCACAGATACGCAGTATTTT
TRBV7-3	NA	NA	TRBJ1-1	CASSELGVEAFF	TGTGCCAGCAGTGAACTAGGGGTAGAAGCTTTCTTT
TRBV15	NA	NA	TRBJ1-4	CATSRDRNSNEKLFF	TGTGCCACCAGCAGAGATCGAAACTCTAATGAAAAACTGTTTTTT
TRBV28	NA	NA	TRBJ1-2	CASSFPEKANYGYTF	TGTGCCAGCAGTTTCCCGGAGAAAGCTAACTATGGCTACACCTTC
TRBV7-9	TRBD1	NA	TRBJ2-7	CASSVTGTGRSEQYF	TGTGCCAGCAGCGTAACCGGGACAGGCCGGTCCGAGCAGTACTTC
TRBV11-2	NA	NA	TRBJ2-7	CASSLGGGQGGDEQYF	TGTGCCAGCAGCCTAGGAGGAGGACAGGGAGGGGACGAGCAGTACTTC
TRBV19	TRBD1	NA	TRBJ2-7	CASNTRQGSSYEQYF	TGTGCCAGCAACACCCGACAGGGGAGCTCCTACGAGCAGTACTTC
TRBV7-2	NA	few	TRBJ1-1	CASSLGYSTGFMNTEAFF	TGTGCCAGCAGCTTAGGTTATAGCACGGGCTTCATGAACACTGAAGCTTTCTTT
TRBV2	NA	many	TRBJ2-2	CASSARGTGELFF	TGTGCCAGCAGTGCAAGGGGCACCGGGGAGCTGTTTTTT
TRBV7-2	NA	NA	TRBJ2-1	CASSLETVRNEQFF	TGTGCCAGCAGCTTAGAGACAGTTCGCAATGAGCAGTTCTTC
TRBV15	NA	once	TRBJ1-1	CATSRVRVVTEAFF	TGTGCCACCAGCAGAGTCAGGGTGGTCACTGAAGCTTTCTTT
TRBV7-6	TRBD1	few	TRBJ2-2	CASSFPTGAAYTGELFF	TGTGCCAGCAGCTTCCCTACAGGGGCCGCTTACACCGGGGAGCTGTTTTTT
TRBV10-2	NA	NA	TRBJ2-1	CASSDLANNEQFF	TGCGCCAGCAGTGACCTAGCGAACAATGAGCAGTTCTTC
TRBV29-1	NA	NA	TRBJ2-5	CSVGDRRETQYF	TGCAGCGTTGGCGACAGGAGGGAGACCCAGTACTTC
TRBV20-1	TRBD1	NA	TRBJ1-1	CSARDPGGGTEAFF	TGCAGTGCTAGAGATCCAGGGGGAGGCACTGAAGCTTTCTTT
TRBV30	NA	NA	TRBJ1-5	CAWAGAGDQPQHF	TGTGCCTGGGCGGGTGCGGGAGATCAGCCCCAGCATTTT
TRBV4-1	TRBD2	few	TRBJ2-1	CASSQVTSGMMSEQFF	TGCGCCAGCAGCCAAGTGACTAGCGGGATGATGTCTGAGCAGTTCTTC
TRBV4-2	TRBD1	NA	TRBJ2-5	CASSHWTGIEETQYF	TGTGCCAGCAGCCATTGGACAGGGATTGAAGAGACCCAGTACTTC
TRBV10-2	NA	few	TRBJ2-5	CASSESNFQGYETQYF	TGCGCCAGCAGTGAGTCGAATTTCCAGGGTTACGAGACCCAGTACTTC
TRBV27	NA	NA	TRBJ1-4	CASRGQDDLEKLFF	TGTGCCAGCAGAGGGCAGGATGACTTGGAAAAACTGTTTTTT
TRBV19	TRBD2	NA	TRBJ2-1	CASTSGRLYNEQFF	TGTGCCAGTACTAGCGGGAGACTTTACAATGAGCAGTTCTTC
TRBV12-3/TRBV12-4	NA	once	TRBJ1-2	CASSSQGTHPNYGYTF	TGTGCCAGCAGCTCCCAAGGGACGCATCCTAACTATGGCTACACCTTC